This T cell receptor (beta chain) emerged from a study of T cell repertoires in cytomegalovirus infection. Overall study: Based on public TCR beta signatures, there were indications of CMV infection and of a matching HLA type.

V dropped 0 bases and J dropped 5 bases, with 13 bases sitting between them. This CDR3 region has 15 residues. Germline V gene data show CDR1 as ENHRY and CDR2 as SYGVKD. The sample holds a few counts of this clonotype. TCRdb reprocessed the reads with MiXCR, giving one entry per CDR3 protein. The table has around 310,000 distinct CDR3 sequences, about 17% seen once. V and J are TRBV10-3 and TRBJ1-2; D possibly corresponds to TRBD1 (6 bases). Material: PBMCs. The sequence derives from a human donor in good health (CMV status not recorded). Some clones in this sample may be carry-over from other donors' samples. DNA of the CDR3: TGTGCCATCAGTGAGTCAACAGGGCGAGAATATGGCTACACCTTC. Translated, it gives CAISESTGREYGYTF.